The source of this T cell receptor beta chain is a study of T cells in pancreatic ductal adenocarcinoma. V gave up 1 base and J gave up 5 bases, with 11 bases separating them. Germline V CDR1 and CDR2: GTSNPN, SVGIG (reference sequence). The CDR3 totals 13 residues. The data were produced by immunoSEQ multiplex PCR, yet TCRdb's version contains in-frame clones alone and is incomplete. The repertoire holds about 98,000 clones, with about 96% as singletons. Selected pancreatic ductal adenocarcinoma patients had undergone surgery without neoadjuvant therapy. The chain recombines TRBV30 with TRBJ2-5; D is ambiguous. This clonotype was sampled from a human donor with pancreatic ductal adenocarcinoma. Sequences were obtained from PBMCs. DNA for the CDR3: TGTGCCTGGAGTGGGGCCCGGTTGGAGACCCAGTACTTC. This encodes CAWSGARLETQYF.